The sequence of this T cell receptor beta chain was determined in a study of T cell responses to AZD1222 COVID-19 vaccine. The data were produced by immunoSEQ multiplex PCR, yet TCRdb's version contains in-frame clones alone and is incomplete. This sample carries some 160,000 clones, roughly 89% of them seen once, and the ten largest clones take about 1.6%. V was cut by 4 bases and J by 0 bases, with 7 bases left in between. This CDR3 has 14 residues. Germline V gene lookup returns CDR1 MNHEY and CDR2 SMNVEV (reference sequence). This clone was observed a single time. The sequencing here drew on peripheral blood, taken on day 0 of AZD1222 vaccination. The receptor was isolated from an adult in good health. The chain carries TRBV27 and TRBJ2-1; no firm D call. CDR3 sequence reads: CASSSSGSYNEQFF. CDR3 in DNA: TGTGCCAGCAGTTCGAGTGGCTCCTACAATGAGCAGTTCTTC.